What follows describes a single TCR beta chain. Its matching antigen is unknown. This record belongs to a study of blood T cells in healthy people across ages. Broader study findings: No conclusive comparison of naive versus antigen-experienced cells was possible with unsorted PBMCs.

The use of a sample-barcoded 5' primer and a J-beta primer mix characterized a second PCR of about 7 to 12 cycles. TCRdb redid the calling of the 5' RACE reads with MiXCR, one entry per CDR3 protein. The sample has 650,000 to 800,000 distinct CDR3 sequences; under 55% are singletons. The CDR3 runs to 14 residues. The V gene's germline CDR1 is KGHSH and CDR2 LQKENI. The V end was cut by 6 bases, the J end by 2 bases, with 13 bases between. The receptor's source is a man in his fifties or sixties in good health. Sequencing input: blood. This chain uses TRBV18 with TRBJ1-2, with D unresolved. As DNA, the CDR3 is TGTGCCAGCTCCCCCTCGGACGGGAACTATGGCTACACCTTC. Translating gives CASSPSDGNYGYTF.